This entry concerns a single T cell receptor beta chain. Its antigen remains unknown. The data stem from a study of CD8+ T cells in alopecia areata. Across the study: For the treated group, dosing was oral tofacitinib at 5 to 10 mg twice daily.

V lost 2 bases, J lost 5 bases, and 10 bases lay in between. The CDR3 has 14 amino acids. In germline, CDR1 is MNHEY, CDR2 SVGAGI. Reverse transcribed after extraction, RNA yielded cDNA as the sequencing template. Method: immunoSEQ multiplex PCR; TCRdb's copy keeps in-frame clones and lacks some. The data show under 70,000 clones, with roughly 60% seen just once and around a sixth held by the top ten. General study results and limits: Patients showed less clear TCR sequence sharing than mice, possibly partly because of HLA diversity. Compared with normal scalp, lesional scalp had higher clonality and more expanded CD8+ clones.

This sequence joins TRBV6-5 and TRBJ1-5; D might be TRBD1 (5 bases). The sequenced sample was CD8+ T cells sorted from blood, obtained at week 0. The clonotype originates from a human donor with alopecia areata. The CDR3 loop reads CASSYGGIDQPQHF. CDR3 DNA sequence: TGTGCCAGCAGTTACGGGGGTATCGATCAGCCCCAGCATTTT.